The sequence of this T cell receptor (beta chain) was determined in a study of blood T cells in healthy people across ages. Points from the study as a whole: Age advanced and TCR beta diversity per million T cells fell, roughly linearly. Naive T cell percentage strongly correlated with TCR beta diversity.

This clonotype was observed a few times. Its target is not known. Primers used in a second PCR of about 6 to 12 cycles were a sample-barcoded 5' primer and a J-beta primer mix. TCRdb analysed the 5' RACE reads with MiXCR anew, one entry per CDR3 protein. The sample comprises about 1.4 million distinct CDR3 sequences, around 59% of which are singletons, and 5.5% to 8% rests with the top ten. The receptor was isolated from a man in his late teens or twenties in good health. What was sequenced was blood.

CDR3 loop: CASSLDSPREQYF. The CDR3 DNA reads as TGTGCCAGCAGTTTAGACAGTCCTAGGGAGCAGTACTTC. V and J are TRBV12-3 or TRBV12-4 and TRBJ2-7, with D unresolved. CDR3 length: 13 amino acids. V was cut by 1 base and J by 7 bases, with 11 bases left in between.